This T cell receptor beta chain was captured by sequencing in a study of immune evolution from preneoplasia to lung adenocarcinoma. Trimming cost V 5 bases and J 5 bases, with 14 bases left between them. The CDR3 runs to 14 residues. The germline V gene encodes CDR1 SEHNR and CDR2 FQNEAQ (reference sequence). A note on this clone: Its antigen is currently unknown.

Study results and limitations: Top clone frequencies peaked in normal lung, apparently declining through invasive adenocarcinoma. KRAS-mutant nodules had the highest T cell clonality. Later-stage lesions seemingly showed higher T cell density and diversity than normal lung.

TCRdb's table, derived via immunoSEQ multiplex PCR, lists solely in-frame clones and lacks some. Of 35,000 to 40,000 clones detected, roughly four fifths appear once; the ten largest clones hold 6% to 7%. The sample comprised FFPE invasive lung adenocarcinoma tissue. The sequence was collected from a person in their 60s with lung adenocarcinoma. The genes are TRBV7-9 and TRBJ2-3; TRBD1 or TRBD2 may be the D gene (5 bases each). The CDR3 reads CASSLLGAGDTQYF. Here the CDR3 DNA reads TGTGCCAGCAGCCTTCTTGGGGCGGGAGATACGCAGTATTTT.